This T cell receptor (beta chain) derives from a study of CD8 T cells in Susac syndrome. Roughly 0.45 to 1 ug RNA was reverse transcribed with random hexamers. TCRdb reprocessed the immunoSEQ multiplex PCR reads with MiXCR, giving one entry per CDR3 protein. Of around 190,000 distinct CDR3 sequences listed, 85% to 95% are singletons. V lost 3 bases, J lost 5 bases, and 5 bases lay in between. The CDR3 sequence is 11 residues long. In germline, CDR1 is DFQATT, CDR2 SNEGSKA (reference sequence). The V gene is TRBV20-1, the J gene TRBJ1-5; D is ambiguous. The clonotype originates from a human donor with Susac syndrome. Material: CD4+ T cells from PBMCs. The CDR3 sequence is CSASPDQPQHF. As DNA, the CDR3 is TGCAGTGCTAGCCCCGATCAGCCCCAGCATTTT.